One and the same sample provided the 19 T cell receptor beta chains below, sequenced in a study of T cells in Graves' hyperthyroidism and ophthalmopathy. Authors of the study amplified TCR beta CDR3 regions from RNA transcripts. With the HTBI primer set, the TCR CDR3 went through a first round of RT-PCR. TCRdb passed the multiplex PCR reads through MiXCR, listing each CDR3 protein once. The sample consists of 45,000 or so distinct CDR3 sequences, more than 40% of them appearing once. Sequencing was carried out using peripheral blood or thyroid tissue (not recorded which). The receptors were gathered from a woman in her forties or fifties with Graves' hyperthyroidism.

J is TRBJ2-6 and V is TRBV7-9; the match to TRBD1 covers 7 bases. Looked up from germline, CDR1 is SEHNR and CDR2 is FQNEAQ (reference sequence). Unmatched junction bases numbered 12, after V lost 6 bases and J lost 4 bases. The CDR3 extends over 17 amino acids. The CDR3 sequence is CASSLQGELTGANVLTF. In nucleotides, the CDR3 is TGTGCCAGCAGTCTGCAGGGGGAGCTCACCGGGGCCAACGTCCTGACTTTC.

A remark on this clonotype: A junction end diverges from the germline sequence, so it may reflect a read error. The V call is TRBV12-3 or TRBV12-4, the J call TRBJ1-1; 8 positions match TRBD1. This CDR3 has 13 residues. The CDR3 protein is CASSWQGAREAFF. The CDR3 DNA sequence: TGTGCCAGCAGTTGGCAGGGGGCCAGAGAAGCCTTCTTT.

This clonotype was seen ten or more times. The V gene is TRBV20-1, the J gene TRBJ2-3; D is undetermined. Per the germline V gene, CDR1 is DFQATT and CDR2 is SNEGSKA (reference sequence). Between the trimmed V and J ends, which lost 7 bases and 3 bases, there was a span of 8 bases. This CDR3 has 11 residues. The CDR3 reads CSGAKTDTQYF. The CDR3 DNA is TGCAGTGGCGCGAAGACAGATACGCAGTATTTT.

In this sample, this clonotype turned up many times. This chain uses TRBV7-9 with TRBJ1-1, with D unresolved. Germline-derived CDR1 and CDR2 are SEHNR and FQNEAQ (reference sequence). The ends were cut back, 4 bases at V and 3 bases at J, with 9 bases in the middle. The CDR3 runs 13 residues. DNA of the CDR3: TGTGCCAGCAGCTATTCGGGGTACACTGAAGCTTTCTTT. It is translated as CASSYSGYTEAFF.

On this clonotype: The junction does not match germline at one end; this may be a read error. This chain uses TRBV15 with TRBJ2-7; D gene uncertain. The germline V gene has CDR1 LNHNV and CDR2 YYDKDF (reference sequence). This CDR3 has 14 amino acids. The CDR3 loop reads CATSSLGPNYKQYF. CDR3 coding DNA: TGTGCCACCAGCAGCTTAGGGCCGAACTACAAGCAGTACTTC. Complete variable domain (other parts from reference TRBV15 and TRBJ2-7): DAMVIQNPRYQVTQFGKPVTLSCSQTLNHNVMYWYQQKSSQAPKLLFHYYDKDFNNEADTPDNFQSRRPNTSFCFLDIRSPGLGDTAMYLCATSSLGPNYKQYFGPGTRLTVT.

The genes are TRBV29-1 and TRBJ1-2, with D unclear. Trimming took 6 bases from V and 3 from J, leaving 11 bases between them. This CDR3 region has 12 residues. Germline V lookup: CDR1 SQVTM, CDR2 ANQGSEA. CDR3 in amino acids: CSVQRSYYGYTF. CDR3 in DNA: TGCAGCGTCCAGAGGTCCTACTATGGCTACACCTTC. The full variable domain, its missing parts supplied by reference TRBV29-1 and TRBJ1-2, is SAVISQKPSRDICQRGTSLTIQCQVDSQVTMMFWYRQQPGQSLTLIATANQGSEATYESGFVIDKFPISRPNLTFSTLTVSNMSPEDSSIYLCSVQRSYYGYTFGSGTRLTVV.

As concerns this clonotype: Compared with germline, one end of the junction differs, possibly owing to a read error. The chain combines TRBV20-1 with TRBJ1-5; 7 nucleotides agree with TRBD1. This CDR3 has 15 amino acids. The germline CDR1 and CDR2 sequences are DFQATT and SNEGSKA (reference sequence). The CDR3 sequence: CGAGQASYSNQPQHF. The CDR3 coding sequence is TGCGGTGCTGGACAGGCGTCCTATAGCAATCAGCCCCAGCATTTT.

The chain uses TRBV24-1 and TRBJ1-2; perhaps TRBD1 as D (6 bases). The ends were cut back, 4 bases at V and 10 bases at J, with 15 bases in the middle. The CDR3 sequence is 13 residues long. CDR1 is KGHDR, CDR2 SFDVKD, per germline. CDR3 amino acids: CATSDRTAGDYTF. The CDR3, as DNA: TGTGCCACCAGTGACCGGACAGCGGGCGACTACACCTTC.

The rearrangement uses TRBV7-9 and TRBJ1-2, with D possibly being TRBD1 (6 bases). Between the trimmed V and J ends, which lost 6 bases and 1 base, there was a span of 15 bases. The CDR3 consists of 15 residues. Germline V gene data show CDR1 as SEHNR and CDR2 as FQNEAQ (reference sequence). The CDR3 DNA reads TGTGCCAGCAGTCGGGACACATCCTTTAACTATGGCTACACCTTC. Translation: CASSRDTSFNYGYTF.

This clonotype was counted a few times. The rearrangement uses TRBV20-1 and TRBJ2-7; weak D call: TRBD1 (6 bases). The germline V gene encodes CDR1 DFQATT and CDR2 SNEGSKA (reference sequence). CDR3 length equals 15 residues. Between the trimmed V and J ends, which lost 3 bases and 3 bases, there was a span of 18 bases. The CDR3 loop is CSARPRGVLGYEQYF. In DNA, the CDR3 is TGCAGTGCTAGGCCCAGGGGAGTACTGGGCTACGAGCAGTACTTC.

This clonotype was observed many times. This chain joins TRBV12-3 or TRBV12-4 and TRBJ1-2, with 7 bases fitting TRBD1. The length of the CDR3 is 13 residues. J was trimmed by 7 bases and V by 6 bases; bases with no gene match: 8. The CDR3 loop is CASSIDRVGGYTF. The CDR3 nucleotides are TGTGCCAGCAGCATCGACAGGGTCGGTGGCTACACCTTC.

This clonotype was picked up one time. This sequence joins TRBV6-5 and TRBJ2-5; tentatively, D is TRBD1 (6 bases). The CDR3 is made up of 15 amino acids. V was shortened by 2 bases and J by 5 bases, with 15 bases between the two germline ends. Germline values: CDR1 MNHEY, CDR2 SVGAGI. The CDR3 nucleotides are TGTGCCAGCAGTTACGGCAGGGGTACCGGGGAGACCCAGTACTTC. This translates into CASSYGRGTGETQYF.

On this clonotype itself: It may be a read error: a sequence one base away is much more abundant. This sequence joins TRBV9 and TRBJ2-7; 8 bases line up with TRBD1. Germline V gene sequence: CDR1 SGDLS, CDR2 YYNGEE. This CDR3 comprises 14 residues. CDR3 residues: CASSEGTGFYGQYF. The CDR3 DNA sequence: TGTGCCAGCAGCGAGGGGACAGGTTTCTACGGGCAGTACTTC.

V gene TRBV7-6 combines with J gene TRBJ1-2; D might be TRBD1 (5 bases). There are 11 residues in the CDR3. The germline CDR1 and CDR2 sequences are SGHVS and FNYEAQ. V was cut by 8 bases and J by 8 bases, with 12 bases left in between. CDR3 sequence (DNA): TGTGCCAGCGGTGGGGGGGAGGGCTACACCTTC. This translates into CASGGGEGYTF.

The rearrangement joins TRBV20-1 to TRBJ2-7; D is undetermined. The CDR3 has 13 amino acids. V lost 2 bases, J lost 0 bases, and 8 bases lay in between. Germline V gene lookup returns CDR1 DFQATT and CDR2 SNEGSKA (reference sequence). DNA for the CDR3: TGCAGTGCTAGACCTAGGAGCTCCTACGAGCAGTACTTC. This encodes CSARPRSSYEQYF.

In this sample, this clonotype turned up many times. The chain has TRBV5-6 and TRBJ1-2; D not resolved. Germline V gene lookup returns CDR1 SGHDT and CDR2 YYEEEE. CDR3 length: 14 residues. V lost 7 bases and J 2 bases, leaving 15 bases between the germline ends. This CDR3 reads CASASLRGNYGYTF. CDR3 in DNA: TGTGCCAGCGCTAGTCTACGGGGAAACTATGGCTACACCTTC.

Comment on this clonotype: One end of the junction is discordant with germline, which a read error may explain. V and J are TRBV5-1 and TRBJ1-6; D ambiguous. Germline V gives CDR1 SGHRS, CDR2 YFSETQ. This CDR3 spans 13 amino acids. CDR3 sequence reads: CASSLMWDSPLHF. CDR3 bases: TGTGCCAGCAGCTTGATGTGGGATTCACCCCTCCACTTT.

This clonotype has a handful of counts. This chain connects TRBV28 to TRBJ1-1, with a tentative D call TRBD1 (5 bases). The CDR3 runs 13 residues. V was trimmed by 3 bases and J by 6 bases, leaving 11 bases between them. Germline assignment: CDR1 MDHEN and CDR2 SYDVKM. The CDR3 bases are TGTGCCAGCAGTTTGGGGGGTTATCCTGAAGCTTTCTTT. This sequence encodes CASSLGGYPEAFF. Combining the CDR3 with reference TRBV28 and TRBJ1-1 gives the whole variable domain DVKVTQSSRYLVKRTGEKVFLECVQDMDHENMFWYRQDPGLGLRLIYFSYDVKMKEKGDIPEGYSVSREKKERFSLILESASTNQTSMYLCASSLGGYPEAFFGQGTRLTVV.

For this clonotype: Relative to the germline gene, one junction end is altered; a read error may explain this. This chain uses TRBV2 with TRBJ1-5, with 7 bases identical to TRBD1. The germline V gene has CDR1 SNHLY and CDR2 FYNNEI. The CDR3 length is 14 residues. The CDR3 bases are TGTGCCAGCATCGCGGGACAGTTAAATCAGCCCCAGCATTTC. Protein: CASIAGQLNQPQHF.